This record concerns one TCR beta chain sequence. V was clipped by 8 bases and J by 2 bases, with 16 bases between them. CDR1 and CDR2 (germline): ENHRY, SYGVKD. The CDR3 contains 15 residues. This entry comes from a study of cytotoxic CD8 clonotypes in ibrutinib-treated CLL. The repertoire was sequenced with immunoSEQ multiplex PCR; TCRdb's copy has only in-frame clones and lacks some. Among approximately 130,000 clones listed, approximately 81% were seen once. The V call is TRBV10-3, the J call TRBJ1-5, with D perhaps matching TRBD1 (6 bases). This specimen consisted of PBMCs, obtained after 24 months of ibrutinib treatment. This receptor was identified in a human donor with chronic lymphocytic leukemia. The CDR3 bases are TGTGCCATCGGTGTCAGGGGCGCGGGCAATCAGCCCCAGCATTTT. Encoded protein: CAIGVRGAGNQPQHF.